Shown below are 28 T cell receptor beta chains from a single sample sequenced in a study of long-term antiretroviral therapy in people with HIV. The assay used was immunoSEQ (version v3.0), run at survey level. Data came from immunoSEQ multiplex PCR; TCRdb stores just in-frame clones and leaves some out. The sample comprises 30,000 or so clones, 95% to 98% of which are singletons, and approximately 2% rests with the top ten. The sample consisted of unsorted PBMCs, taken 7.6 years after starting antiretroviral therapy. These receptors all stem from a man aged 25 to 40 with HIV.

J is TRBJ1-5 and V is TRBV18; D is undetermined. Looked up from germline, CDR1 is KGHSH and CDR2 is LQKENI. V was cut by 3 bases and J by 2 bases, with 5 bases left in between. The CDR3 is 13 amino acids. The CDR3 bases are TGTGCCAGCTCACCCCCGGGCAATCAGCCCCAGCATTTT. Translating gives CASSPPGNQPQHF. Using reference TRBV18 and TRBJ1-5 for the parts outside the CDR3, the full variable domain is NAGVMQNPRHLVRRRGQEARLRCSPMKGHSHVYWYRQLPEEGLKFMVYLQKENIIDESGMPKERFSAEFPKEGPSILRIQQVVRGDSAAYFCASSPPGNQPQHFGDGTRLSIL.

V usage is TRBV7-9 and J usage is TRBJ2-7; a weak D match, TRBD2 (6 bases). This CDR3 is built from 16 residues. The V end was cut by 5 bases, the J end by 3 bases, with 20 bases between. Germline V CDR1 and CDR2: SEHNR, FQNEAQ (reference sequence). In nucleotides, the CDR3 is TGTGCCAGCAGCGCCATTAGGGAGGAGGGCTTCTACGAGCAGTACTTC. Residues: CASSAIREEGFYEQYF.

Here the CDR3 reads CASSPRVYEQYF. The CDR3 coding sequence is TGTGCCAGCAGTCCTAGGGTTTACGAGCAGTACTTC. The chain uses TRBV2 and TRBJ2-7; no clear D. The germline CDR1 and CDR2 sequences are SNHLY and FYNNEI. The CDR3 length is 12 residues. Trimming left V 5 bases short and J 4 bases short, with 9 bases between.

This chain connects TRBV5-1 to TRBJ1-3; 8 bases are shared with TRBD1. The CDR3 extends over 15 amino acids. Germline V gene data show CDR1 as SGHRS and CDR2 as YFSETQ. The junction had 3 bases not matched to a gene; V was cut back by 4 bases and J by 0 bases. In nucleotides, the CDR3 is TGCGCCAGCAGCGTGGACAGGGACTCTGGAAACACCATATATTTT. It is translated as CASSVDRDSGNTIYF.

The chain carries TRBV4-3 and TRBJ1-4; tentatively, D is TRBD1 (5 bases). The CDR3 sequence is 16 residues long. In germline, CDR1 is LGHNA, CDR2 YSLEER. V gave up 0 bases and J gave up 14 bases, with 22 bases separating them. The DNA for the CDR3 is TGCGCCAGCAGCCAAGATTTGGGCTCGACCGGGTCAGGGCTGTTTTTT. Protein sequence: CASSQDLGSTGSGLFF.

The chain couples TRBV7-9 to TRBJ1-4; tentatively, D is TRBD1 (5 bases). Trimming stripped 3 bases from V and 4 bases from J, with 15 bases between. The length of the CDR3 is 16 residues. From germline, CDR1 is SEHNR and CDR2 FQNEAQ (reference sequence). Here the CDR3 DNA reads TGTGCCAGCAGCTTTAAAGAAGACAGACATAATGAAAAACTGTTTTTT. Protein: CASSFKEDRHNEKLFF.

The count of this clone is one. The J gene is TRBJ1-1, the V gene TRBV6-5; D may be TRBD1 (5 bases). V was cut by 11 bases and J by 3 bases, with 10 bases left in between. The CDR3 is 11 amino acids. The germline V gene encodes CDR1 MNHEY and CDR2 SVGAGI. CDR3 nucleotides: TGTGCCTGCCGGGGGGACACTGAAGCTTTCTTT. Protein product: CACRGDTEAFF.

The chain joins TRBV6-1 to TRBJ2-1, with D hard to call. Deletions cut 6 bases from V and 5 bases from J, with 11 bases between. This CDR3 has 13 residues. The V gene's germline CDR1 is MNHNS and CDR2 SASEGT. CDR3 in amino acids: CASRRLENNEQFF. The DNA for the CDR3 is TGTGCCAGCAGGCGCCTAGAGAACAATGAGCAGTTCTTC.

This chain connects TRBV10-3 to TRBJ2-6; D is unresolved. The V and J ends lost 11 bases and 1 base respectively, with 6 bases between them. Germline V gene data show CDR1 as ENHRY and CDR2 as SYGVKD. This CDR3 has 12 residues. CDR3 sequence (DNA): TGTGCCGTATCTTCTGGGGCCAACGTCCTGACTTTC. It is translated as CAVSSGANVLTF.

As regards this clone: The sample has other DNA sequences that encode this CDR3 too. J is TRBJ2-7 and V is TRBV7-8; 9 bases match TRBD2. The CDR3 loop spans 14 amino acids. Germline CDR1 and CDR2: SGHVS and FQNEAQ. V shed 3 bases, J shed 4 bases, and the junction held 4 bases outside the gene matches. CDR3 amino acids: CASSLASGTYEQYF. As DNA, the CDR3 is TGTGCCAGCAGCTTGGCTAGCGGGACTTACGAGCAGTACTTC.

The J gene is TRBJ2-7, the V gene TRBV12-5; D is undetermined. CDR1 and CDR2 from the germline V gene are LGHNT and FRNRAP. The CDR3 is 14 amino acids. V was shortened by 0 bases and J by 3 bases, with 9 bases between the two germline ends. CDR3 residues: CASGLVQWGYEQYF. CDR3 DNA sequence: TGTGCTAGTGGTTTGGTACAGTGGGGCTACGAGCAGTACTTC.

V usage is TRBV10-3 and J usage is TRBJ1-4; D call uncertain. Trimming removed 0 bases from V and 4 bases from J, with 6 bases in between. The CDR3 has 14 amino acids. Germline lookup yields CDR1 ENHRY and CDR2 SYGVKD. For the CDR3, the DNA is TGTGCCATCAGTGAGTCGTCTCTTAATGAAAAACTGTTTTTT. Its protein is CAISESSLNEKLFF.

V usage is TRBV4-2 and J usage is TRBJ2-3; TRBD2 aligns across 11 bases. The CDR3 runs 16 residues. The ends lost 1 base at V and 1 base at J; junction bases unmatched: 1. Looked up from germline, CDR1 is LGHNA and CDR2 is YNFKEQ. For the CDR3, the DNA is TGTGCCAGCAGCCAAGTGACTAGCGGGGGCACAGATACGCAGTATTTT. Residues: CASSQVTSGGTDTQYF.

The gene calls are TRBV14 and TRBJ2-7; D not certain. Germline V gene sequence: CDR1 SGHDN, CDR2 FVKESK. V lost 0 bases and J lost 3, with 6 bases in between. This CDR3 comprises 13 residues. CDR3 sequence (DNA): TGTGCCAGCAGCCAAGAACTGAACTACGAGCAGTACTTC. Protein product: CASSQELNYEQYF.

The chain carries TRBV5-8 and TRBJ2-7, with 10 bases identical to TRBD1. This CDR3 contains 15 residues. CDR1 and CDR2 from the germline V gene are SGHTS and YDEGEE. J was trimmed by 1 base and V by 0 bases; bases with no gene match: 1. The CDR3 DNA follows: TGTGCCAGCAGCTTGGGGGGACAGGGGTCCTACGAGCAGTACTTC. The encoded protein is CASSLGGQGSYEQYF.

This chain uses TRBV5-6 with TRBJ2-7; 7 bases match TRBD1. The CDR3 contains 14 residues. After removal of 0 bases from V and 3 bases from J, the junction contained 3 bases not matched to a gene. Germline V CDR1 and CDR2: SGHDT, YYEEEE. CDR3 sequence: CASSLVGTVYEQYF. The DNA for the CDR3 is TGTGCCAGCAGCTTGGTTGGGACAGTCTACGAGCAGTACTTC.

The chain uses TRBV27 and TRBJ1-6; TRBD1 might be the D (5 bases). V lost 5 bases, J lost 12 bases, and 11 bases lay in between. Germline assignment: CDR1 MNHEY and CDR2 SMNVEV (reference sequence). The CDR3 is 12 amino acids. The CDR3 DNA is TGTGCCAGCAGTCAAACCGGGGGACCCCTCCACTTT. Its protein product is CASSQTGGPLHF.

This chain links TRBV4-2 with TRBJ2-5; D gene ambiguous. The CDR3 sequence is 13 residues long. Trimming took 0 bases from V and 1 from J, leaving 3 bases between them. CDR1 is LGHNA, CDR2 YNFKEQ, per germline. CDR3 in DNA: TGTGCCAGCAGCCAAGACCCCCAAGAGACCCAGTACTTC. This translates into CASSQDPQETQYF.

The gene calls are TRBV19 and TRBJ2-7, with no clear D. V shed 3 bases and J shed 3 bases, with 12 bases lying between them. The CDR3 has 14 amino acids. Germline assignment: CDR1 LNHDA and CDR2 SQIVND (reference sequence). The CDR3, as DNA: TGTGCCAGTAGTATCCTACCCAGCCGCTACGAGCAGTACTTC. It codes for CASSILPSRYEQYF.

The rearrangement links TRBV7-2 to TRBJ2-5; 9 bases align to TRBD1. Trimming cost V 5 bases and J 3 bases; bases outside gene matches: 13. Germline V gives CDR1 SGHTA, CDR2 FQGNSA. This CDR3 has 17 amino acids. The CDR3 region is CASSLPETGGYEETQYF. The CDR3 coding sequence is TGTGCCAGCAGCCTACCGGAGACAGGGGGGTACGAAGAGACCCAGTACTTC.

The chain joins TRBV7-8 to TRBJ1-5; D is unresolved. V was trimmed by 1 base and J by 3 bases, leaving 13 bases between them. Looked up from germline, CDR1 is SGHVS and CDR2 is FQNEAQ. The CDR3 sequence is 16 residues long. The CDR3 DNA sequence: TGTGCCAGCAGCTTAGGGCCTACCCAGGCCAATCAGCCCCAGCATTTT. Protein sequence: CASSLGPTQANQPQHF.

The V call is TRBV18, the J call TRBJ1-2; the D is unclear. The germline V gene encodes CDR1 KGHSH and CDR2 LQKENI. With 5 bases removed from V and 6 bases from J, the gap between germline ends came to 7 bases. CDR3 length: 11 amino acids. CDR3 nucleotides: TGTGCCAGCTCAGATCTTAATGGCTACACCTTC. Encoded protein: CASSDLNGYTF.

Here the CDR3 reads CASSLVWSSYEQYF. CDR3 nucleotides: TGTGCCAGCAGCCTAGTCTGGAGCTCCTACGAGCAGTACTTC. The genes are TRBV7-2 and TRBJ2-7, with D unclear. Deletions cut 5 bases from V and 0 bases from J, with 11 bases between. The CDR3 totals 14 residues. Germline V gives CDR1 SGHTA, CDR2 FQGNSA.

V usage is TRBV25-1 and J usage is TRBJ2-7; no clear D. Germline V gives CDR1 MGHDK, CDR2 SYGVNS. CDR3 length: 12 residues. V lost 3 bases and J lost 3, with 6 bases in between. The CDR3 region is CASSDTGYEQYF. The CDR3 bases are TGTGCCAGCAGTGATACTGGCTACGAGCAGTACTTC.

The CDR3 spells CASSPPTGTGPYEQYF. Written as DNA, the CDR3 is TGTGCCAGCAGCCCCCCGACCGGGACAGGTCCCTACGAGCAGTACTTC. V and J are TRBV9 and TRBJ2-7, with 8 bases aligning to TRBD1. Germline loops: CDR1 SGDLS, CDR2 YYNGEE. Germline trimming cut 4 bases from V and 2 bases from J; bases unmatched to any gene: 11. The CDR3 covers 16 residues.

This clone has just one count. The chain joins TRBV30 to TRBJ2-7; the D is unclear. V lost 1 base, J lost 4 bases, and 14 bases lay in between. Germline CDR1 is GTSNPN and CDR2 is SVGIG (reference sequence). There are 14 residues in the CDR3. Written as DNA, the CDR3 is TGTGCCTGGAGTGAGGAGAACAGATCATACGAGCAGTACTTC. This codes for CAWSEENRSYEQYF.

The V call is TRBV15, the J call TRBJ2-3; D uncertain. Germline V gene sequence: CDR1 LNHNV, CDR2 YYDKDF (reference sequence). This CDR3 has 16 residues. V was shortened by 1 base and J by 3 bases, with 14 bases between the two germline ends. The CDR3 sequence: CATSRARSVNTDTQYF. CDR3 DNA sequence: TGTGCCACCAGCAGAGCACGGTCGGTGAATACAGATACGCAGTATTTT.

J is TRBJ1-2 and V is TRBV18; TRBD1 matches at 8 bases. The V segment lost 2 bases and the J segment 4 bases; nucleotides outside the gene matches: 3. Germline V gene data show CDR1 as KGHSH and CDR2 as LQKENI. The CDR3 extends over 14 amino acids. CDR3 sequence (DNA): TGTGCCAGCTCACCAAGGACAGGGACCTATGGCTACACCTTC. This encodes CASSPRTGTYGYTF.